This entry is about one T cell receptor beta chain. The data stem from a study of blood T cell repertoires in COVID-19. Overall study context: COVID-19 samples, acute and convalescent, were from the United States, Italy and Spain. PBMCs, B-cell-depleted T cells, or T cells were the source of the cDNA or gDNA that made up the material.

The CDR3 consists of 13 residues. The germline gives CDR1 LGHNA, CDR2 YNFKEQ. V lost 3 bases, J lost 0 bases, and 6 bases lay in between. TCRdb keeps only in-frame clones here, not all; method: immunoSEQ multiplex PCR. The table records roughly 230,000 clones, 90% of them present only once. Seattle cases were enrolled at active infection and followed longitudinally. The source material was peripheral blood. The receptor was derived from a woman aged 55-70 years with COVID-19, enrolled during active disease. The V gene is TRBV4-2, the J gene TRBJ2-7; no clear D gene. The CDR3 spells CASSQGNSYEQYF. The CDR3 bases are TGTGCCAGCAGCCAGGGCAACTCCTACGAGCAGTACTTC.